The 2 T cell receptor beta chains below all came from one sample that was sequenced in a study of cytomegalovirus exposure and HLA in healthy donors. Vbeta (60) and Jbeta (13) primers were used in the PCR. Some clones are missing from TCRdb's copy, which holds only in-frame ones; the method was immunoSEQ multiplex PCR. The sample has over 200,000 clones; 70% are singletons. The specimen sequenced was PBMCs. Receptors were obtained from a man aged 40-49 years in good health and CMV-seropositive.

The CDR3 protein is CASSRIPSGTQETQYF. The CDR3 region has the DNA TGCGCCAGCAGCCGAATCCCTAGCGGGACGCAAGAGACCCAGTACTTC. This rearrangement joins TRBV5-1 to TRBJ2-5, with TRBD2 matching 9 bases. The V segment lost 4 bases and the J segment 2 bases; nucleotides outside the gene matches: 9. CDR3 size: 16 residues. Germline CDR1 SGHRS, CDR2 YFSETQ. Complete variable domain (other parts from reference TRBV5-1 and TRBJ2-5): KAGVTQTPRYLIKTRGQQVTLSCSPISGHRSVSWYQQTPGQGLQFLFEYFSETQRNKGNFPGRFSGRQFSNSRSEMNVSTLELGDSALYLCASSRIPSGTQETQYFGPGTRLLVL.

This clone was detected only a few times. The chain recombines TRBV7-2 with TRBJ2-5; TRBD1 matches 10 bases. The CDR3 consists of 15 residues. In germline, CDR1 is SGHTA, CDR2 FQGNSA. The V segment lost 5 bases and the J segment 10 bases; nucleotides outside the gene matches: 13. CDR3 sequence: CASSGRGQGDLLQYF. DNA for the CDR3: TGTGCCAGCAGCGGACGAGGACAGGGGGATCTCCTCCAGTACTTC.